Presented here are 13 T cell receptor beta chains from one specimen sequenced in a study of cytomegalovirus exposure and HLA in healthy donors. Use of 60 Vbeta and 13 Jbeta primers characterized the PCR. TCRdb's copy holds only in-frame clones and misses some; the assay was immunoSEQ multiplex PCR. This sample has about 96,000 clones, with roughly 74% found just once. Sequenced sample: PBMCs. These receptors were taken from a female donor in good health and CMV-seropositive.

This sequence joins TRBV23-1 and TRBJ1-4, with a possible D match to TRBD1 (6 bases). TRBV23-1 is assigned to the ORF class and has an uncertain function. The CDR3 consists of 15 residues. The germline V and J ends were trimmed by 3 bases and 7 bases, with 15 bases remaining between them. The chain's CDR3 is CASSHPDRFGEKLFF. As DNA, the CDR3 is TGCGCCAGCAGTCACCCCGACAGGTTTGGTGAAAAACTGTTTTTT.

This chain connects TRBV29-1 to TRBJ1-1; TRBD1 matches 8 bases. This CDR3 has 13 residues. V was clipped by 6 bases and J by 4 bases; unmatched bases: 7. Germline V gene lookup returns CDR1 SQVTM and CDR2 ANQGSEA. The CDR3 DNA is TGCAGCGTGGCGACAGGGGTGGGCACTGAAGCTTTCTTT. Translated, it gives CSVATGVGTEAFF.

The genes are TRBV30 and TRBJ2-1; possibly TRBD2 for D (5 bases). Looked up from germline, CDR1 is GTSNPN and CDR2 is SVGIG (reference sequence). The CDR3 runs 14 residues. Trimming shortened V by 3 bases and J by 5 bases, and 14 bases separated the two germline ends. CDR3 amino acids: CAWRRLAINNEQFF. The CDR3, as DNA: TGTGCCTGGAGGAGGCTAGCCATTAACAATGAGCAGTTCTTC.

The chain recombines TRBV29-1 with TRBJ2-3; tentative D call: TRBD2 (5 bases). Germline V gives CDR1 SQVTM, CDR2 ANQGSEA. Trimming removed 8 bases at V and 2 bases at J, with 14 bases between. The CDR3 is 13 residues long. The CDR3 nucleotides are TGCAGCTGTCGGAGCGGATCCACAGATACGCAGTATTTT. As protein: CSCRSGSTDTQYF.

V and J are TRBV29-1 and TRBJ2-3; D call uncertain. Looked up from germline, CDR1 is SQVTM and CDR2 is ANQGSEA. Trimming took off 6 bases at V and 2 bases at J, with 9 bases between the two ends. The CDR3 runs 12 residues. As DNA, the CDR3 is TGCAGCGTGGCAGACAACACAGATACGCAGTATTTT. Its translation is CSVADNTDTQYF.

The rearrangement links TRBV5-1 to TRBJ1-2, with 7 bases fitting TRBD1. Trimming took 0 bases from V and 3 from J; bases not matched to a gene: 5. The CDR3 contains 15 residues. In germline, CDR1 is SGHRS, CDR2 YFSETQ. The CDR3 nucleotides are TGCGCCAGCAGCTTGGCCGGAGGGACAGACTATGGCTACACCTTC. This sequence encodes CASSLAGGTDYGYTF.

With respect to this clone: The sample carries other DNA sequences with the same CDR3. The V and J genes are TRBV5-1 and TRBJ1-2; D ambiguous. The CDR3 loop spans 12 amino acids. The V end was cut by 3 bases, the J end by 2 bases, with 5 bases between. The germline CDR1 and CDR2 sequences are SGHRS and YFSETQ. The DNA of the CDR3 is TGCGCCAGCAGCTCCGGGAACTATGGCTACACCTTC. Protein sequence: CASSSGNYGYTF.

This sequence joins TRBV15 and TRBJ2-1; possibly TRBD1 for D (5 bases). The CDR3 spans 15 residues. V lost 0 bases and J 6 bases, leaving 12 bases between the germline ends. Germline V CDR1 and CDR2: LNHNV, YYDKDF (reference sequence). The DNA for the CDR3 is TGTGCCACCAGCAGAGAAAGGGGCAGGGTCAATGAGCAGTTCTTC. Translated, it gives CATSRERGRVNEQFF.

The rearrangement uses TRBV10-3 and TRBJ1-5; 8 nucleotides agree with TRBD1. The CDR3 length is 12 residues. Losses at the gene ends were 6 bases for V and 15 bases for J; bases not matched to a gene: 10. In germline, CDR1 is ENHRY, CDR2 SYGVKD. CDR3 coding DNA: TGTGCCATCAGGGGTCGGACAGGGTCATTGCATTTT. Its protein is CAIRGRTGSLHF.

The chain has TRBV12-5 and TRBJ2-5, with TRBD1 identical over 8 bases. J gave up 1 base and V 4 bases, and 11 bases lay outside the gene matches. The CDR3 totals 17 residues. Per the germline V gene, CDR1 is LGHNT and CDR2 is FRNRAP. The CDR3 loop is CASGSLLAGGSQETQYF. The CDR3 nucleotides read TGTGCTAGTGGTTCCCTACTCGCAGGGGGCTCCCAAGAGACCCAGTACTTC.

J is TRBJ2-1 and V is TRBV4-3; a possible D gene is TRBD2 (6 bases). CDR1 and CDR2 (germline): LGHNA, YSLEER. The CDR3 has 17 amino acids. With 0 bases removed from V and 3 bases from J, the gap between germline ends came to 15 bases. CDR3 nucleotide sequence: TGCGCCAGCAGCCAAGATAGTTGGGCGGGGAGCTACAATGAGCAGTTCTTC. It encodes CASSQDSWAGSYNEQFF.

DNA for the CDR3: TGTGCCAGCAGCCAAGATTGGGGGCCCACCCCAACTAGCAATCAGCCCCAGCATTTT. Translation: CASSQDWGPTPTSNQPQHF. This chain connects TRBV4-2 to TRBJ1-5; D perhaps matches TRBD1 (6 bases). Trimming left V 0 bases short and J 0 bases short, with 18 bases between. The CDR3 loop spans 19 amino acids. Germline V gene sequence: CDR1 LGHNA, CDR2 YNFKEQ.

The chain joins TRBV5-6 to TRBJ2-2; D is unclear. CDR3 length: 12 residues. The germline gives CDR1 SGHDT, CDR2 YYEEEE. The V and J ends lost 4 bases and 3 bases respectively, with 4 bases between them. Written as DNA, the CDR3 is TGTGCCAGCAGCCTCTACACCGGGGAGCTGTTTTTT. This codes for CASSLYTGELFF.